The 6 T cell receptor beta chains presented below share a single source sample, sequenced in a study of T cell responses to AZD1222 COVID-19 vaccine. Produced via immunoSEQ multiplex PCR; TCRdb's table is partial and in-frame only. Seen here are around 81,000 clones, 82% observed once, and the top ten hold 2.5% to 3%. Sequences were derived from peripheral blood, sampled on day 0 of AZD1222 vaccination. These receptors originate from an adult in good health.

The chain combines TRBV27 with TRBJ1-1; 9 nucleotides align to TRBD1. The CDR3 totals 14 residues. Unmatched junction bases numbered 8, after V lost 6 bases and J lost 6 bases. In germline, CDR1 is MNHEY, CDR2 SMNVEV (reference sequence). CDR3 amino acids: CASSHRDRVAEAFF. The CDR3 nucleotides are TGTGCCAGCAGCCATAGGGACAGGGTCGCTGAAGCTTTCTTT.

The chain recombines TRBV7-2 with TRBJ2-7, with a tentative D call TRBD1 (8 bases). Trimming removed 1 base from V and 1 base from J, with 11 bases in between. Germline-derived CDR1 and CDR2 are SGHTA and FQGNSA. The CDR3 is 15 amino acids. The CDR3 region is CASSLDRGGSYEQYF. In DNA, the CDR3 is TGTGCCAGCAGCTTAGACAGGGGGGGTTCCTACGAGCAGTACTTC.

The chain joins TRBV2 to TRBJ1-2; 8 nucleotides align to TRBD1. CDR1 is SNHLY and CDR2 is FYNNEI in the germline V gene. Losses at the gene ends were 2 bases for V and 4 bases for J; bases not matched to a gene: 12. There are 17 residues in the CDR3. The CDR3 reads CASSELQGAQGTYGYTF. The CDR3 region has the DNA TGTGCCAGCAGTGAATTGCAGGGGGCGCAGGGGACCTATGGCTACACCTTC.

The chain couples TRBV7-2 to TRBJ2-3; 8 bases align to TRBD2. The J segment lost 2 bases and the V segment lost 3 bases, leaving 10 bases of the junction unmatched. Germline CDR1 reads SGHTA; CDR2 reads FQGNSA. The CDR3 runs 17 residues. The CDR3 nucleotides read TGTGCCAGCAGCTTCCTCCCGGGTAGCGGGGTCACAGATACGCAGTATTTT. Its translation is CASSFLPGSGVTDTQYF.

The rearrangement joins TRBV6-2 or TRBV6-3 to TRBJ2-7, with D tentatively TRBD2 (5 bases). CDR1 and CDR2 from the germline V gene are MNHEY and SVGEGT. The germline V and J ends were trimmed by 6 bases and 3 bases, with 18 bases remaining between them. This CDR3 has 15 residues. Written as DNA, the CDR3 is TGTGCCAGCAGCTATCCCCGGGGTCCTCTCTACGAGCAGTACTTC. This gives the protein CASSYPRGPLYEQYF.

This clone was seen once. The CDR3, as DNA: TGTGCCAGCAGTTACCGAGAGGGTCAGCCCCAGCATTTT. Translation gives CASSYREGQPQHF. The V gene is TRBV6-2 or TRBV6-3, the J gene TRBJ1-5, with D unresolved. Trimming shortened V by 2 bases and J by 6 bases, and 8 bases separated the two germline ends. The CDR3 is 13 amino acids. CDR1 is MNHEY and CDR2 is SVGEGT in the germline V gene.